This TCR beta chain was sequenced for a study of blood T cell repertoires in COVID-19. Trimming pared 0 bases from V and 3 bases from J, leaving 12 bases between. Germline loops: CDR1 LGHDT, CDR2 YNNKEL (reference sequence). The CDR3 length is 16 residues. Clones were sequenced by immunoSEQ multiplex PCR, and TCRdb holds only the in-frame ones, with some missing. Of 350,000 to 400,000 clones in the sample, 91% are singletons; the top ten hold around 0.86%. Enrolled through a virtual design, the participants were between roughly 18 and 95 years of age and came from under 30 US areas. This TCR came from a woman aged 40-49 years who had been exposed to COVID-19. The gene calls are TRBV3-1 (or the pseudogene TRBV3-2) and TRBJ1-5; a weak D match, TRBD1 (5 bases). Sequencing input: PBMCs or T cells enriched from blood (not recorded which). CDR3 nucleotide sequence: TGTGCCAGCAGCCAAGATGTAGAAGGGGCCAATCAGCCCCAGCATTTT. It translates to CASSQDVEGANQPQHF.